This entry lists 10 T cell receptor beta chains sequenced from one sample in a study of T cells expressing NK-cell markers. From its re-call of the 5' RACE reads, TCRdb lists each CDR3 protein once, without DNA. This sample's clone table lists roughly 350,000 distinct CDR3 sequences. The specimen sequenced was blood T cells: a sorted CD56 or NKG2C T cell subset, CD4+ or CD8+ T cells, or bulk PBMC T cells (not recorded which). The receptors here all came from a man between 18 and 69 years old in good health.

The V call is TRBV6-5, the J call TRBJ1-1; TCRdb selects TRBD1, and the lack of DNA leaves this call unchecked. CDR3 length: 14 residues. CDR1 and CDR2 (germline): MNHEY, SVGAGI. The CDR3: CASSYDRDRAEAFF.

The chain is built from TRBV28 and TRBJ2-4; TCRdb indicates TRBD1, and absent DNA this call remains unverified. Per germline, CDR1 MDHEN and CDR2 SYDVKM. CDR3 length: 13 residues. CDR3 region: CASRSFGADIQYF.

This rearrangement joins TRBV7-9 to TRBJ2-3; without DNA, the TCRdb call of TRBD2 cannot be checked. CDR1 SEHNR and CDR2 FQNEAQ come from the germline V gene (reference sequence). The CDR3 totals 15 residues. The CDR3 here is CASSPRLGWADTQYF.

The chain carries TRBV5-1 and TRBJ2-3; TCRdb gives TRBD2 as the D gene, but with no DNA this cannot be confirmed. Germline-derived CDR1 and CDR2 are SGHRS and YFSETQ. The CDR3 consists of 16 residues. The CDR3 sequence is CASSHPSGGRTDTQYF. Together with reference TRBV5-1 and TRBJ2-3, the CDR3 gives the full variable domain: KAGVTQTPRYLIKTRGQQVTLSCSPISGHRSVSWYQQTPGQGLQFLFEYFSETQRNKGNFPGRFSGRQFSNSRSEMNVSTLELGDSALYLCASSHPSGGRTDTQYFGPGTRLTVL.

The chain links TRBV10-3 to TRBJ2-1; there is no DNA to check the TCRdb D call of TRBD2. The length of the CDR3 is 17 residues. Germline loops: CDR1 ENHRY, CDR2 SYGVKD. The chain's CDR3 is CAISEGRGAGGTNEQFF.

The chain joins TRBV7-3 to TRBJ2-1; without DNA, the TCRdb call of TRBD2 cannot be checked. The germline V gene encodes CDR1 SGHTA and CDR2 FQGTGA. This CDR3 has 18 residues. The CDR3 loop reads CASSLTGGLAGLYNEQFF.

V is TRBV20-1 and J is TRBJ2-1. The CDR3 contains 14 residues. Germline CDR1 and CDR2: DFQATT and SNEGSKA (reference sequence). The CDR3 loop reads CSARGKGEILRQFF.

The V and J genes are TRBV20-1 and TRBJ2-7; the D call of TRBD1 rests on TCRdb alone, since no DNA is present to check it. Germline V gene sequence: CDR1 DFQATT, CDR2 SNEGSKA (reference sequence). CDR3 length equals 16 residues. CDR3 sequence: CSARGEDSLNSYEQYF.

The chain recombines TRBV2 with TRBJ1-4; TCRdb indicates TRBD1, and absent DNA this call remains unverified. This CDR3 contains 14 residues. Germline CDR1 SNHLY, CDR2 FYNNEI. CDR3 amino acids: CASKQGETNEKLFF.

The CDR3 sequence: CASSSTGTSGGYNEQFF. J is TRBJ2-1 and V is TRBV5-1; TCRdb proposes TRBD2, but this gene call is untestable without DNA. The CDR3 contains 17 residues. Germline V gene lookup returns CDR1 SGHRS and CDR2 YFSETQ. The complete variable domain, with remaining parts taken from reference TRBV5-1 and TRBJ2-1, reads KAGVTQTPRYLIKTRGQQVTLSCSPISGHRSVSWYQQTPGQGLQFLFEYFSETQRNKGNFPGRFSGRQFSNSRSEMNVSTLELGDSALYLCASSSTGTSGGYNEQFFGPGTRLTVL.